This T cell receptor (beta chain) was sequenced in a study of blood T cell repertoires in COVID-19. Study details: The United States, Italy and Spain were the sources of the acute and convalescent COVID-19 samples.

Repertoires were generated with immunoSEQ multiplex PCR, while TCRdb's copy carries only in-frame clones and drops some. This repertoire shows about 160,000 clones, roughly 87% found once; its top ten account for 4% to 5%. The source material was peripheral blood. The clonotype comes from a woman aged 60-75 years with active or convalescent COVID-19.

The DNA of the CDR3 is TGTGCCAGCAGCCAAGATGGTGGAGGGCAAGCTTTCTTT. This translates into CASSQDGGGQAFF. The gene calls are TRBV14 and TRBJ1-1; D gene uncertain. Trimming cost V 0 bases and J 9 bases, with 11 bases left between them. This CDR3 contains 13 residues. Germline lookup yields CDR1 SGHDN and CDR2 FVKESK.